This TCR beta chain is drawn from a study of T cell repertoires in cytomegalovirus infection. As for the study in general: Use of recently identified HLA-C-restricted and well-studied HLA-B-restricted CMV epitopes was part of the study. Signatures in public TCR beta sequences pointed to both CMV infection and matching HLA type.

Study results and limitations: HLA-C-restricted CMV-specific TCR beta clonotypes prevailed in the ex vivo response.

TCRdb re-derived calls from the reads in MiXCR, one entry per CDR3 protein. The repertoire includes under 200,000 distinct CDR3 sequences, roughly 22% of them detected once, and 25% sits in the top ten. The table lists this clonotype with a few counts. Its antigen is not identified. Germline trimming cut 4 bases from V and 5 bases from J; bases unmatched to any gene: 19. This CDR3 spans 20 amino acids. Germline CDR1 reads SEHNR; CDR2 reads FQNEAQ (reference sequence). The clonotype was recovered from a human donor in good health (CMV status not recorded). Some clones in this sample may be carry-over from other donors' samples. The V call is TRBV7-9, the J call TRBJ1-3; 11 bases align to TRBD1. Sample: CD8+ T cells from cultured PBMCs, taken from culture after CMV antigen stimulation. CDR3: CASSSSIGQGAQIGRNTIYF. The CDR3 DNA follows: TGTGCCAGCAGCTCCTCCATCGGACAGGGGGCGCAAATAGGTAGAAACACCATATATTTT.